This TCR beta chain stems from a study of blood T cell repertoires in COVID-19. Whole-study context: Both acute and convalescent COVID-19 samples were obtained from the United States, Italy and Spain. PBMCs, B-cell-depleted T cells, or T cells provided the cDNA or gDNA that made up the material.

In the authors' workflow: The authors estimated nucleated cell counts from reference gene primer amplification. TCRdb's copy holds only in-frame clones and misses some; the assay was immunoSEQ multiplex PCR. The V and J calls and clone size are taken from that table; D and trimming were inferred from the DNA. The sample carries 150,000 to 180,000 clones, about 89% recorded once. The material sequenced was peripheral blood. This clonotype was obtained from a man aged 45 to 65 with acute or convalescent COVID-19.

CDR3 sequence reads: CASGRLAGVADTQYF. Here the CDR3 DNA reads TGTGCCAGTGGACGACTAGCGGGAGTGGCAGATACGCAGTATTTT. This sequence joins TRBV19 and TRBJ2-3; 12 bases align to TRBD2. The ends lost 8 bases at V and 4 bases at J; junction bases unmatched: 7. This CDR3 region has 15 residues. Germline V CDR1 and CDR2: LNHDA, SQIVND (reference sequence).